The rows below give T cell receptor beta chains drawn from one sample of a study of shared clonotypes between healthy human individuals. Sequencing was performed with immunoSEQ multiplex PCR; in TCRdb, only in-frame clones are kept and a portion is missing. The sample yields hundreds of thousands of clones, roughly 98% seen once. Sample: naive CD8+ T cells sorted from blood. The receptors come from a man younger than 40 in good health. CDR3s include the opening cysteine and the closing phenylalanine or tryptophan. D genes are given only for firm matches. Rows give clone size only sometimes, using once, few, many, or a class for an expanded clone.

CDR3 protein | CDR3 DNA | D gene | J gene | CDR3 length | clone size | V gene
CSVQGTGGDVYEQYF | TGCAGCGTTCAAGGAACAGGGGGCGACGTCTACGAGCAGTACTTC | TRBD1 | TRBJ2-7 | 15 | - | TRBV29-1
CASSRTGHDSYGYTF | TGTGCCAGCAGTAGAACAGGGCATGACTCCTATGGCTACACCTTC | - | TRBJ1-2 | 15 | - | TRBV27
CASSFGGDSYEQYF | TGTGCCAGCAGTTTTGGGGGGGACTCCTACGAGCAGTACTTC | TRBD2 | TRBJ2-7 | 14 | - | TRBV27
CASSHSGTSDEQYF | TGTGCCAGCAGCCATAGCGGGACTTCGGACGAGCAGTACTTC | TRBD2 | TRBJ2-7 | 14 | - | TRBV5-8
CASRDFRGTKETQYF | TGTGCCAGCAGGGATTTCAGGGGGACCAAAGAGACCCAGTACTTC | TRBD1 | TRBJ2-5 | 15 | - | TRBV7-9
CASSYAGPGGELFF | TGTGCCAGCAGTTATGCAGGGCCTGGCGGGGAGCTGTTTTTT | - | TRBJ2-2 | 14 | - | TRBV7-2
CASSVEARGWGNEQFF | TGTGCCAGCAGCGTAGAGGCTAGAGGTTGGGGCAATGAGCAGTTCTTC | - | TRBJ2-1 | 16 | - | TRBV9
CASTPRPSPGGYTF | TGTGCCAGCACCCCTCGACCCTCCCCCGGCGGCTACACCTTC | - | TRBJ1-2 | 14 | - | TRBV27
CASSRTTTDTQYF | TGTGCCAGCAGCCGAACGACTACAGATACGCAGTATTTT | - | TRBJ2-3 | 13 | once | TRBV6-4
CASSHGLAGYEQYF | TGTGCCAGCAGTCACGGACTAGCCGGGTACGAGCAGTACTTC | TRBD2 | TRBJ2-7 | 14 | - | TRBV6-5
CASRSYSGRDGEQYF | TGTGCCAGCAGATCCTATAGCGGGAGAGATGGCGAGCAGTACTTC | TRBD2 | TRBJ2-7 | 15 | - | TRBV27
CASSLISGGSYNEQFF | TGTGCCAGCAGTTTAATTAGCGGGGGCTCCTACAATGAGCAGTTCTTC | TRBD2 | TRBJ2-1 | 16 | - | TRBV27
CAISGVIAGGPEGTDTQYF | TGTGCCATCAGTGGAGTGATAGCGGGAGGGCCGGAGGGCACAGATACGCAGTATTTT | TRBD2 | TRBJ2-3 | 19 | - | TRBV10-3
CASSYSLVQGYEQYF | TGTGCCAGCAGTTACTCGTTGGTCCAGGGCTACGAGCAGTACTTC | - | TRBJ2-7 | 15 | - | TRBV6-6
CASSPGQGAYTEAFF | TGTGCCAGCAGCCCGGGACAGGGGGCATACACTGAAGCTTTCTTT | TRBD1 | TRBJ1-1 | 15 | - | TRBV11-2
CASSDGTTTGELFF | TGTGCCAGCAGCGATGGGACAACCACCGGGGAGCTGTTTTTT | - | TRBJ2-2 | 14 | - | TRBV7-9
CASSPAIGAYEQYF | TGTGCCAGCAGCCCCGCCATTGGGGCCTACGAGCAGTACTTC | - | TRBJ2-7 | 14 | - | TRBV7-8
CASSLKLSSYNEQFF | TGTGCCAGTAGCTTGAAACTGAGCTCCTACAATGAGCAGTTCTTC | - | TRBJ2-1 | 15 | - | TRBV19
CASSSLLGLAGDPDTQYF | TGTGCCAGCAGCTCCCTGCTTGGGCTAGCGGGAGATCCCGATACGCAGTATTTT | TRBD2 | TRBJ2-3 | 18 | - | TRBV7-9
CASSPPAYEQYF | TGTGCCAGCAGCCCCCCGGCCTACGAGCAGTACTTC | - | TRBJ2-7 | 12 | - | TRBV7-9
CSVIPLAGDKFF | TGCAGCGTCATACCTCTAGCGGGAGACAAGTTCTTC | TRBD2 | TRBJ2-1 | 12 | - | TRBV29-1
CASSLGLNYNEQFF | TGTGCCAGCAGCCTTGGACTGAACTACAATGAGCAGTTCTTC | - | TRBJ2-1 | 14 | - | TRBV7-9
CASSQGGDSYYEQYF | TGCGCCAGCAGCCAAGGGGGGGACTCTTACTACGAGCAGTACTTC | - | TRBJ2-7 | 15 | - | TRBV4-1
CASSVGGRAFEQYF | TGTGCCAGCAGCGTTGGGGGGAGGGCCTTCGAGCAGTACTTC | TRBD2 | TRBJ2-7 | 14 | - | TRBV7-2
CASSDLYGRADTQYF | TGTGCCAGCAGTGACTTATATGGGAGGGCAGATACGCAGTATTTT | TRBD2 | TRBJ2-3 | 15 | - | TRBV2
CASSLTGYEADTQYF | TGTGCCAGCAGCCTGACAGGGTATGAGGCAGATACGCAGTATTTT | TRBD1 | TRBJ2-3 | 15 | - | TRBV14
CASSVAGTLQTQYF | TGTGCCAGCAGCGTGGCCGGGACACTCCAGACCCAGTACTTC | - | TRBJ2-5 | 14 | - | TRBV11-2
CASSRLPGTGDTFYGYTF | TGCGCCAGCAGCCGACTGCCCGGGACAGGGGATACTTTTTATGGCTACACCTTC | TRBD1 | TRBJ1-2 | 18 | - | TRBV4-1
CSVVSGGHYEQYF | TGCAGCGTTGTGTCAGGGGGACATTACGAGCAGTACTTC | TRBD1 | TRBJ2-7 | 13 | - | TRBV29-1
CASSYKRSGTYNEQFF | TGTGCCAGCAGTTATAAGAGGAGCGGGACCTACAATGAGCAGTTCTTC | TRBD2 | TRBJ2-1 | 16 | - | TRBV6-6
CATGLAGGRGTGELFF | TGTGCCACGGGACTAGCGGGAGGGCGGGGCACCGGGGAGCTGTTTTTT | TRBD2 | TRBJ2-2 | 16 | - | TRBV10-3